A selection of T cell receptor beta chains follows, all from one sample in a study of shared clonotypes between healthy human individuals. TCRdb keeps only in-frame clones here, not all; method: immunoSEQ multiplex PCR. Of more than 550,000 clones in the sample, 55% to 80% were seen once. Input material: memory CD4+ T cells sorted from blood. These receptors all come from a woman in her 30s in good health. CDR3s leave out the opening cysteine and the closing phenylalanine or tryptophan. Each record gives: J gene, V gene, CDR3 protein.

j_call: TRBJ1-4
v_call: TRBV6-4
cdr3_aa: ASSDSRPPEALANEKLF

j_call: TRBJ1-1
v_call: TRBV6-4
cdr3_aa: ASKSTGDTEAF

j_call: TRBJ2-7
v_call: TRBV19
cdr3_aa: ASSSRQGLGYEQY

j_call: TRBJ2-7
v_call: TRBV6-6
cdr3_aa: ASTGKSTYEQY

j_call: TRBJ2-5
v_call: TRBV5-1
cdr3_aa: ASSTTSGAQETQY

j_call: TRBJ2-1
v_call: TRBV2
cdr3_aa: ASSARGGISYNEQF

j_call: TRBJ1-2
v_call: TRBV5-1
cdr3_aa: ASSFYGTVNYGYT

j_call: TRBJ1-3
v_call: TRBV5-6
cdr3_aa: ASSRPGVGNTIY

j_call: TRBJ1-3
v_call: TRBV7-9
cdr3_aa: ASSLRAAGNTIY

j_call: TRBJ1-2
v_call: TRBV6-1
cdr3_aa: ASSPAGSHGYT

j_call: TRBJ2-5
v_call: TRBV6-1
cdr3_aa: ASSGGQFQETQY

j_call: TRBJ2-7
v_call: TRBV6-5
cdr3_aa: ASTQTETGVYEQY

j_call: TRBJ1-1
v_call: TRBV4-2
cdr3_aa: ASSNRDKNTEAF

j_call: TRBJ2-5
v_call: TRBV5-1
cdr3_aa: ASSYSGGPQETQY

j_call: TRBJ2-7
v_call: TRBV27
cdr3_aa: ASSLSGTGDSY

j_call: TRBJ1-5
v_call: TRBV7-9
cdr3_aa: ASSSTGEYQPQH

j_call: TRBJ1-2
v_call: TRBV27
cdr3_aa: ASSPRTGGDGYT

j_call: TRBJ1-5
v_call: TRBV11-2
cdr3_aa: ASSSQGYQPQH